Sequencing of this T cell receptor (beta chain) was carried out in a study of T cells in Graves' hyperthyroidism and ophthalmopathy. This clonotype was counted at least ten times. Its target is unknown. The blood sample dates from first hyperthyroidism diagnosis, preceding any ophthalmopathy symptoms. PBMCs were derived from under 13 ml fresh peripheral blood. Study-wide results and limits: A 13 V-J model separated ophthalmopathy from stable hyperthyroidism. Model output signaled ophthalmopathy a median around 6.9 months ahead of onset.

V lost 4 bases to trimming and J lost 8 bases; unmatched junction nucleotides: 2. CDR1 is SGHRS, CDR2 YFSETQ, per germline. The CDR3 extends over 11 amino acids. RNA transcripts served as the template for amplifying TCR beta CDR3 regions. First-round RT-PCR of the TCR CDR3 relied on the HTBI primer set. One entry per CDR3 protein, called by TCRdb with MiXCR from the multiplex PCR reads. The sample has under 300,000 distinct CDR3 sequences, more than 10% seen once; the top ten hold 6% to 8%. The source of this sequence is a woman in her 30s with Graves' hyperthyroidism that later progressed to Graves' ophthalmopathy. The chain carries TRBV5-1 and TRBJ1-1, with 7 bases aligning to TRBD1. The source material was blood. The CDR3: CASSLQGEAFF. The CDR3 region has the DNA TGCGCCAGCAGCCTACAGGGGGAAGCTTTCTTT.